This TCR beta chain is drawn from a study of tumor and adjacent non-tumor tissue in lung cancer. About the research overall: The cohort had 12 adenocarcinoma, a couple of squamous cell and 1 small cell patients. Stage I to III disease affected 10 men and about 5 women aged roughly 31 to 76. Study-wide points: TCR diversity was significantly greater in tumor than normal lung tissue. Top 100 clones took a larger repertoire share in normal lung.

The germline CDR1 and CDR2 sequences are SGHTA and FQGTGA. The CDR3 loop spans 15 amino acids. Details on this clonotype: Antigen unknown. At one end the junction does not follow the germline gene, possibly because of a read error.

The library came from three nested PCR rounds adapted from ARM-PCR protocols. TCRdb fed the multiplex PCR reads into MiXCR, producing one record per CDR3 protein. This table holds under 95,000 distinct CDR3 sequences, approximately 80% found once. The template was RNA from unsorted bulk tissue. The normal lung tissue was taken more than 3 cm from the tumor edge. Sequenced: distant non-tumor lung tissue. The chain joins TRBV7-3 to TRBJ1-3; 8 positions match TRBD1. This TCR was recovered from a man in his 60s with non-small cell lung cancer. CDR3 nucleotide sequence: TGTGTCAGCAGCCTATCAGGGGGCTTCGGAAACACCATATATTTT. Amino acid sequence: CVSSLSGGFGNTIYF.